The text below deals with one TCR beta chain. These data belong to a study of blood T cell repertoires in COVID-19. Study in general: The samples span acute and convalescent COVID-19 from the United States, Italy and Spain. Sample material is recorded as cDNA or gDNA derived from T cells, B-cell-depleted T cells, or PBMCs.

Authors' analysis steps: Amplified reference gene primers provided the basis for estimating nucleated cell counts. The repertoire was sequenced with immunoSEQ multiplex PCR; TCRdb's copy has only in-frame clones and lacks some. The V and J calls and clone size were taken over from that table, and D and trimming were inferred from the DNA. This sample has roughly 78,000 clones, with around nine tenths found just once. V was clipped by 2 bases and J by 4 bases; unmatched bases: 11. The CDR3 extends over 18 amino acids. Per the germline V gene, CDR1 is LGHNA and CDR2 is YNFKEQ. The chain links TRBV4-2 to TRBJ2-3, with TRBD2 matching 11 bases. The material sequenced was peripheral blood. The receptor was isolated from a woman between 55 and 75 years old with acute or convalescent COVID-19. CDR3 loop: CASSQNHLAGGVADTQYF. The CDR3 DNA follows: TGTGCCAGCAGCCAAAATCACTTAGCGGGGGGGGTGGCAGATACGCAGTATTTT.